The source of this T cell receptor (beta chain) is a study of STAT5B mutations in CD4+ large granular lymphocyte leukemia. Study conclusions and caveats: No patients shared main leukemic clonotypes, though 25% to 30% appeared at low frequency elsewhere.

Concerning this clone itself: Its matching antigen is unknown.

The CDR3 runs 19 residues. Germline lookup yields CDR1 SGHVS and CDR2 FNYEAQ. Germline trimming cut 1 base from V and 4 bases from J; bases unmatched to any gene: 15. Here immunoSEQ multiplex PCR was the method, and the copy in TCRdb shows in-frame clones only, minus some. The data show about 28,000 clones, approximately 80% seen once. This receptor was obtained from a human donor in good health. V and J are TRBV7-6 and TRBJ1-3, with TRBD1 identical over 8 bases. Sequencing input: CD4+ T cells from blood buffy coats. CDR3 loop: CASSLVGDRGRSKGNTIYF. The CDR3 bases are TGTGCCAGCAGCTTAGTAGGAGACAGGGGCCGATCGAAAGGAAACACCATATATTTT.